The subject of this entry is one T cell receptor beta chain. Using immunoSEQ multiplex PCR, the repertoire was profiled, and TCRdb retains in-frame clones only, with some absent. The table lists 130,000 to 150,000 clones, 80% to 95% of them singletons, with 11% in the top ten. The CDR3 loop spans 11 amino acids. The germline V and J ends were trimmed by 0 bases and 7 bases, with 6 bases remaining between them. The germline V gene has CDR1 GTSNPN and CDR2 SVGIG (reference sequence). The record originates from a study of cytotoxic CD8 clonotypes in ibrutinib-treated CLL. The clonotype was recovered from a human donor with chronic lymphocytic leukemia. The sample here was PBMCs, taken after 12 months of ibrutinib treatment. The chain employs TRBV30 and TRBJ1-1, with D hard to call. CDR3 sequence (DNA): TGTGCCTGGAGTGTACGAAGTGAAGCTTTCTTT. Translating it yields CAWSVRSEAFF.